These T cell receptor beta chains were read from a single sample in a study of OX40 agonist ivuxolimab in advanced cancers. Profiled with immunoSEQ multiplex PCR; TCRdb holds only in-frame clones, not every one. The data contain roughly 73,000 clones, approximately 80% of them seen just once; the ten biggest clones take up under 1.2%. Source: CD4+ or CD8+ T cells sorted from blood, taken in a trial of the OX40 agonist ivuxolimab. The receptor set was obtained from an adult with an advanced solid tumor such as melanoma, head and neck, liver or kidney cancer. Both conserved end residues are part of each CDR3. A D gene is named only where the DNA matches it firmly. Part of the rows lack a size; the others show once, few, many or a class for expanded clones.

TRBJ1-5 | . | TRBD1 | 14 | TRBV6-6 | CASSNQGDNQPQHF | TGTGCCAGCAGCAATCAGGGGGATAATCAGCCCCAGCATTTT
TRBJ1-4 | . | . | 14 | TRBV5-1 | CASTPTATNEKLFF | TGCGCCAGCACACCGACAGCAACTAATGAAAAACTGTTTTTT
TRBJ2-3 | few | . | 14 | TRBV2 | CASRAWGTTDTQYF | TGTGCCAGCAGAGCCTGGGGGACCACAGATACGCAGTATTTT
TRBJ1-6 | . | . | 12 | TRBV6-5 | CASSVGGSPLHF | TGTGCCAGCAGTGTGGGAGGGTCACCCCTCCACTTT
TRBJ1-6 | . | TRBD1 | 16 | TRBV27 | CASSPSQGRSNSPLHF | TGTGCCAGCAGTCCCTCACAGGGGAGAAGTAATTCACCCCTCCACTTT
TRBJ1-6 | few | . | 17 | TRBV7-8 | CASSWDFLSSYNSPLHF | TGTGCCAGCAGCTGGGACTTTTTGAGCTCCTATAATTCACCCCTCCACTTT
TRBJ2-1 | . | TRBD1 | 15 | TRBV19 | CASSPPGQGYNEQFF | TGTGCCAGCAGTCCTCCGGGACAGGGTTACAATGAGCAGTTCTTC
TRBJ1-5 | . | . | 15 | TRBV18 | CASSQGGGVDQPQHF | TGTGCCAGCTCACAAGGGGGGGGTGTCGATCAGCCCCAGCATTTT
TRBJ1-1 | few | . | 17 | TRBV18 | CASSPPGAGAANTEAFF | TGTGCCAGCTCACCACCGGGGGCCGGGGCCGCTAACACTGAAGCTTTCTTT
TRBJ2-7 | . | TRBD1 | 14 | TRBV10-1 | CASSDRQGAGEQYF | TGCGCCAGCAGCGACCGACAGGGGGCGGGTGAGCAGTACTTC